This TCR beta chain was recorded in a study of sequential checkpoint blockade in melanoma. As for the study in general: Randomization was 1:1 between first-line nivolumab→ipilimumab and ipilimumab→nivolumab. After both sequences, patients received maintenance nivolumab.

Stated treatment: randomized to nivolumab then ipilimumab (arm A) or the reverse (arm B). TCRdb keeps only in-frame clones here, not all; method: immunoSEQ multiplex PCR. The data contain 500 to 750 clones, over 20% of them singletons. CDR3 length: 15 amino acids. CDR1 is LNHDA and CDR2 is SQIVND in the germline V gene (reference sequence). Trimming cost V 6 bases and J 0 bases, with 14 bases left between them. The chain is built from TRBV19 and TRBJ2-5, with D hard to call. This clonotype originated in a human donor with melanoma. This specimen was tumor tissue (inferred from file names), taken from a patient given nivolumab and ipilimumab in sequence. The CDR3 DNA reads as TGTGCCAGTAGCCGCAGGCGATGGTACCAAGAGACCCAGTACTTC. Translated, it gives CASSRRRWYQETQYF. The complete variable domain, with remaining parts taken from reference TRBV19 and TRBJ2-5, reads DGGITQSPKYLFRKEGQNVTLSCEQNLNHDAMYWYRQDPGQGLRLIYYSQIVNDFQKGDIAEGYSVSREKKESFPLTVTSAQKNPTAFYLCASSRRRWYQETQYFGPGTRLLVL.